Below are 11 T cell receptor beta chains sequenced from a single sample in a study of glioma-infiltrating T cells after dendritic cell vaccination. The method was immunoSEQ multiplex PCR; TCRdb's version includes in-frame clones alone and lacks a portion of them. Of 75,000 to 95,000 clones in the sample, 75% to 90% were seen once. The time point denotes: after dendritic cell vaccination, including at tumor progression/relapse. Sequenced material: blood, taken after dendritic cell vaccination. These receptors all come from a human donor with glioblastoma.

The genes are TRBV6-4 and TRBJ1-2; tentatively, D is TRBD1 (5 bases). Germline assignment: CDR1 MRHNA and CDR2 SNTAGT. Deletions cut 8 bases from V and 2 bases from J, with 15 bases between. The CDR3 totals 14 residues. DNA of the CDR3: TGTGCCAGCCGACCCAGGGATGGCAACTATGGCTACACCTTC. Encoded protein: CASRPRDGNYGYTF.

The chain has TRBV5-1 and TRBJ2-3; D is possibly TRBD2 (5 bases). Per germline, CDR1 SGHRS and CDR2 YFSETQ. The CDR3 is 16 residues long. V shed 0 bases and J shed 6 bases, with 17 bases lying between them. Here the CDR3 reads CASSLALAVRRDTQYF. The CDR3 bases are TGCGCCAGCAGCTTGGCCCTGGCAGTCAGGAGGGATACGCAGTATTTT.

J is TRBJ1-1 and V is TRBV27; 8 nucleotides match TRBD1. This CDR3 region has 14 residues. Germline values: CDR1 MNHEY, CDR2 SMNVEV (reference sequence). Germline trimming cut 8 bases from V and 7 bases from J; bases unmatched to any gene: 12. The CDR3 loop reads CASGQGRGRGEAFF. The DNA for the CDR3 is TGTGCCAGCGGACAGGGTCGGGGGCGCGGTGAAGCTTTCTTT.

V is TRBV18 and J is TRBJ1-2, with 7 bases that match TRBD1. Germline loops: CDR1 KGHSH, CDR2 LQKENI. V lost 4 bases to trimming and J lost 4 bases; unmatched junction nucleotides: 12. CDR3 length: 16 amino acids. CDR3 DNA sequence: TGTGCCAGCTCACATACTAACAGGGGACTTGCCTATGGCTACACCTTC. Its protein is CASSHTNRGLAYGYTF.

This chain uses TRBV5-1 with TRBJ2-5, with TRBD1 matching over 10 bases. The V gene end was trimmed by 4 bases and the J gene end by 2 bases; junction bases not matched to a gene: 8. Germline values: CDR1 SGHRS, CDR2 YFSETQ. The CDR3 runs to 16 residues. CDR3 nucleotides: TGCGCCAGCAGCGCCGGGACAGGGGCTAGACAAGAGACCCAGTACTTC. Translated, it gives CASSAGTGARQETQYF.

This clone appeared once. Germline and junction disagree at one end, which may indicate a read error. CDR3 protein: CASSEESWTGSNQPQHF. The CDR3 nucleotides are TGTGCCAGCAGCGAAGAGTCTTGGACAGGGTCGAATCAGCCCCAGCATTTT. The rearrangement joins TRBV4-2 to TRBJ1-5, with 8 bases aligning to TRBD1. The CDR3 runs to 17 residues. CDR1 and CDR2 from the germline V gene are LGHNA and YNFKEQ.

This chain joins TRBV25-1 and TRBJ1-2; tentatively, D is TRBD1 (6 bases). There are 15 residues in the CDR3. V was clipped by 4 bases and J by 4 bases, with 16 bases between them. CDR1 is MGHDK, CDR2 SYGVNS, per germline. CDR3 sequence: CASSAPSGGAYGYTF. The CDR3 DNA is TGTGCCAGCAGTGCCCCGTCGGGGGGCGCCTATGGCTACACCTTC.

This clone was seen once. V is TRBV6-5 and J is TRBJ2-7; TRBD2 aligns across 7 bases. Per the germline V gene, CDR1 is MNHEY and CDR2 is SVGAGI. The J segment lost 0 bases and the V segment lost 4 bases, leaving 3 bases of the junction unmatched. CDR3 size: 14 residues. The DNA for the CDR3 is TGTGCCAGCAGTTTCACTAGCGACTCCTACGAGCAGTACGTC. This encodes CASSFTSDSYEQYV.

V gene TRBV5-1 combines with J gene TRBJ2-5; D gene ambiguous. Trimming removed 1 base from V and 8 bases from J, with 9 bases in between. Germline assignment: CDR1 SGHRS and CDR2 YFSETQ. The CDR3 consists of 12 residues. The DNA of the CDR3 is TGCGCCAGCAGCTTGACTCCGGGTACCCAGTACTTC. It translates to CASSLTPGTQYF.

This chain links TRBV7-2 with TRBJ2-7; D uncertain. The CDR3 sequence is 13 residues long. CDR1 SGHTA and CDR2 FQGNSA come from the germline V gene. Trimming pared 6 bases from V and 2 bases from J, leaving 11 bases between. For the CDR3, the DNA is TGTGCCAGCAGTCGTACCAGTGCCTACGAGCAGTACTTC. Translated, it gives CASSRTSAYEQYF.

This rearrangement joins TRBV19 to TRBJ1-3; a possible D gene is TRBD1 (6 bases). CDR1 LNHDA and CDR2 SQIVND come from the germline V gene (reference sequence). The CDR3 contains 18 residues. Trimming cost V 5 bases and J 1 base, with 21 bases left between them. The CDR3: CASSLGARQGLSGNTIYF. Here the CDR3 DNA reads TGTGCCAGTAGTTTAGGGGCTCGTCAGGGGTTGTCTGGAAACACCATATATTTT. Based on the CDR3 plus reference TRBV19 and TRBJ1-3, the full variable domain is DGGITQSPKYLFRKEGQNVTLSCEQNLNHDAMYWYRQDPGQGLRLIYYSQIVNDFQKGDIAEGYSVSREKKESFPLTVTSAQKNPTAFYLCASSLGARQGLSGNTIYFGEGSWLTVV.